Listed below are T cell receptor beta chains from one sample, sequenced in a study of CD8 T cells in ankylosing spondylitis. TCRdb re-called the 5' RACE reads through MiXCR, storing one row per CDR3 protein. The sample lists roughly 250,000 distinct CDR3 sequences, 8.6% occurring once. The sample consisted of blood, either unsorted or a sorted T cell fraction (not recorded which). The receptors derive from a male donor with ankylosing spondylitis or in good health (not recorded which). CDR3s include the opening cysteine and the closing phenylalanine or tryptophan. Only part of the rows carry a size: once, few, many, or a class if the clone is expanded.

j_call v_call clone_size cdr3_aa
TRBJ1-6 TRBV12-3/TRBV12-4 many CASSPQGGRSPLHF
TRBJ2-3 TRBV10-3 many CAIRESNGSVTDTQYF
TRBJ2-1 TRBV4-3 many CASSQESGRLLYNEQFF
TRBJ2-7 TRBV6-2/TRBV6-3 many CASSQGTSGSWTPYEQYF
TRBJ2-7 TRBV20-1 many CSAPRDSQGYEQYF
TRBJ2-7 TRBV5-1 - CASSSLPPLAGVFYEQYF
TRBJ2-1 TRBV12-3/TRBV12-4 - CATQSPYNEQFF
TRBJ2-1 TRBV5-6 - CASSRGGTNEQFF
TRBJ2-7 TRBV7-8 many CASSPDSGGALGEQYF
TRBJ1-1 TRBV7-8 - CASSLGYLTEAFF
TRBJ2-2 TRBV4-2 many CASSQGSGTGELFF
TRBJ2-5 TRBV6-5 many CASSYSKGLGETQYF
TRBJ2-2 TRBV7-3 many CASSPTSGELFF
TRBJ2-2 TRBV5-1 many CASIYAGELFF
TRBJ2-7 TRBV12-3/TRBV12-4 many CASSSPEGRSYEQYF
TRBJ2-1 TRBV18 - CASSPPAASGGGSEQFF
TRBJ1-1 TRBV12-3/TRBV12-4 many CASSDDMVNTEAFF
TRBJ1-4 TRBV7-8 many CASSLGPALNEKLFF
TRBJ2-7 TRBV12-3/TRBV12-4 few CASSSRQGSEQYF
TRBJ2-5 TRBV25-1 - CASSDRLRGLETQYF
TRBJ2-1 TRBV12-3/TRBV12-4 many CASSLPGTGGPNEQFF
TRBJ2-1 TRBV7-8 many CASSPGRAWEQFF
TRBJ1-5 TRBV18 many CASSPTAGGGQPQHF
TRBJ2-7 TRBV5-1 - CASSPRQGAGNEQYF
TRBJ1-2 TRBV5-1 few CASRVPGQGAQDGGYTF
TRBJ2-5 TRBV11-3 few CASSLGEAETQYF
TRBJ1-1 TRBV11-2 few CASSWRSGGLNTEAFF
TRBJ2-1 TRBV20-1 many CSARSRELTSGRHYNEQFF
TRBJ1-1 TRBV5-6 many CASSLGVTGTEAFF
TRBJ1-5 TRBV7-9 few CASSVGQEYNQPQHF
TRBJ1-1 TRBV14 many CASSQGGGWLGNTEAFF
TRBJ2-7 TRBV11-2 many CASSFWDSYEQYF
TRBJ1-6 TRBV5-1 many CASSLGQGTGDSPLHF
TRBJ2-7 TRBV5-6 many CASSSQGYYEQYF
TRBJ2-5 TRBV20-1 - CSAKGPPGGETQYF
TRBJ1-1 TRBV20-1 many CSARDLVGTEAFF
TRBJ1-2 TRBV30 - CAWSPSYVYGYTF
TRBJ2-1 TRBV20-1 many CSARDPTGSYNEQFF
TRBJ1-5 TRBV3-1 many CASSRWTDQPQHF
TRBJ1-1 TRBV12-3/TRBV12-4 many CASSLPRGRNTEAFF
TRBJ2-3 TRBV20-1 many CSARAYRITSTDTQYF
TRBJ1-2 TRBV6-1 many CASSTGNGVYGYTF
TRBJ2-5 TRBV5-5 few CASSFYTSGGFQETQYF
TRBJ1-6 TRBV7-9 few CASSLGDFQNSPLHF
TRBJ1-4 TRBV4-3 few CASSQSGGINEKLFF
TRBJ2-2 TRBV21-1 many CASSQTVKVAGVIGELFF
TRBJ1-4 TRBV5-5 few CASSFSPIGANEKLFF
TRBJ1-1 TRBV9 many CASTRTGSFAEAFF
TRBJ1-1 TRBV12-3/TRBV12-4 many CASSLVGTGVTEAFF
TRBJ2-1 TRBV20-1 many CSATGTSGGLAYNEQFF
TRBJ1-1 TRBV5-1 many CASSLDGGGHTEAFF